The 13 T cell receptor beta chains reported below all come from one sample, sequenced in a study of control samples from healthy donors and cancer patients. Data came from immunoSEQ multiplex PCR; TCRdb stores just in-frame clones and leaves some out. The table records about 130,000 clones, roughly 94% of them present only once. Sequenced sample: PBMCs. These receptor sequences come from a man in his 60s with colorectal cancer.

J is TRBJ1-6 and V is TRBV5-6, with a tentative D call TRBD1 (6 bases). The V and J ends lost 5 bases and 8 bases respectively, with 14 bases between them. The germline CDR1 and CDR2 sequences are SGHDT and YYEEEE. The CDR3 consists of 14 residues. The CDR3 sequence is CASRTQGRDSPLHF. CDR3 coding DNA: TGTGCCAGCAGAACACAGGGAAGAGATTCACCCCTCCACTTT.

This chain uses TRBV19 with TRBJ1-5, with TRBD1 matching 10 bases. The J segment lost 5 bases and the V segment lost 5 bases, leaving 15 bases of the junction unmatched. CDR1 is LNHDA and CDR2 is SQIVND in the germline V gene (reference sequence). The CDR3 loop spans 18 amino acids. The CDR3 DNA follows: TGTGCCAGTAGTCCACGACAGGGGGCTAGAAAAAAGGATCAGCCCCAGCATTTT. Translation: CASSPRQGARKKDQPQHF. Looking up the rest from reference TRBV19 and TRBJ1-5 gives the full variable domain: DGGITQSPKYLFRKEGQNVTLSCEQNLNHDAMYWYRQDPGQGLRLIYYSQIVNDFQKGDIAEGYSVSREKKESFPLTVTSAQKNPTAFYLCASSPRQGARKKDQPQHFGDGTRLSIL.

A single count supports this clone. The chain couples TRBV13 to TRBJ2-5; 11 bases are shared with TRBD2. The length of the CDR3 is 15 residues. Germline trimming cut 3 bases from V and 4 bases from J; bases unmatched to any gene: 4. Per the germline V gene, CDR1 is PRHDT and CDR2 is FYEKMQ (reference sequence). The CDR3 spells CASSFNSGGGETQYF. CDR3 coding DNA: TGTGCCAGCAGCTTTAATAGCGGGGGGGGAGAGACCCAGTACTTC.

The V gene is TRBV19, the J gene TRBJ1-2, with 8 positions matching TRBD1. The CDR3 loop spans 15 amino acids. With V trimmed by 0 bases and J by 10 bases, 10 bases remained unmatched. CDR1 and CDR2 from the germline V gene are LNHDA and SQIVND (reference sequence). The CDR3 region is CASSIDTGTGLPYTF. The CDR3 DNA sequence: TGTGCCAGTAGTATAGATACCGGGACAGGTTTACCCTACACCTTC.

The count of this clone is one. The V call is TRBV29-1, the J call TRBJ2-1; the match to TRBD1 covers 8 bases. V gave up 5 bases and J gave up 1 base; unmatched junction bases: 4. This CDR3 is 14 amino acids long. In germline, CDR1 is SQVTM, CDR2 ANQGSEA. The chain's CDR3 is CSVLRTGSYNEQFF. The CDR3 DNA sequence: TGCAGCGTTTTACGGACAGGGTCCTACAATGAGCAGTTCTTC.

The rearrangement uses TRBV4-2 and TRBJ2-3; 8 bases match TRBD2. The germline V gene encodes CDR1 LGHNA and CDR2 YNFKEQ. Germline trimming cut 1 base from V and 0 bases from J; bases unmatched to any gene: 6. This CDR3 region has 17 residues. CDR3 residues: CASSQVRAGGSTDTQYF. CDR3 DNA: TGTGCCAGCAGCCAAGTTCGGGCGGGGGGAAGCACAGATACGCAGTATTTT.

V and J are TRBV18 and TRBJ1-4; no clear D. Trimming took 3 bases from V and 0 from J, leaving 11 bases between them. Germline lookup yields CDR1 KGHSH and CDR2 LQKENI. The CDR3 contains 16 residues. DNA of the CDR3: TGTGCCAGCTCACCCTCCCGGATTGCAACTAATGAAAAACTGTTTTTT. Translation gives CASSPSRIATNEKLFF. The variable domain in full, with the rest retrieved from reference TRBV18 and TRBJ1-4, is NAGVMQNPRHLVRRRGQEARLRCSPMKGHSHVYWYRQLPEEGLKFMVYLQKENIIDESGMPKERFSAEFPKEGPSILRIQQVVRGDSAAYFCASSPSRIATNEKLFFGSGTQLSVL.

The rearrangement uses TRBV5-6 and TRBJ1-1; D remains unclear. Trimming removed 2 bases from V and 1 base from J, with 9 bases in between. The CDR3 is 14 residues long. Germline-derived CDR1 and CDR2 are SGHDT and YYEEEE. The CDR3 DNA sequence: TGTGCCAGCAGCTTAGTGGCGGCGAACACTGAAGCTTTCTTT. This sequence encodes CASSLVAANTEAFF. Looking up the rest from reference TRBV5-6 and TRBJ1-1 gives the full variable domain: DAGVTQSPTHLIKTRGQQVTLRCSPKSGHDTVSWYQQALGQGPQFIFQYYEEEERQRGNFPDRFSGHQFPNYSSELNVNALLLGDSALYLCASSLVAANTEAFFGQGTRLTVV.

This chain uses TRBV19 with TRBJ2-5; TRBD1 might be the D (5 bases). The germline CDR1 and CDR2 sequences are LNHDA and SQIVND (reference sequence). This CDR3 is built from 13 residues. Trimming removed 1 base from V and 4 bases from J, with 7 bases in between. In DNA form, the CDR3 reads TGTGCCAGTAGTATAGTTAGGGGAGAGACCCAGTACTTC. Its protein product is CASSIVRGETQYF.

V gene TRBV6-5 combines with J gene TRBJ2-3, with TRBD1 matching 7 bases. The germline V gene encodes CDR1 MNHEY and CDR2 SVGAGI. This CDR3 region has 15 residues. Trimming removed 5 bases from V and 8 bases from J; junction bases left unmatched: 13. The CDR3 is CASSRDRALTGTQYF. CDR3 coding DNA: TGTGCCAGCAGTCGCGACAGGGCCCTCACGGGTACGCAGTATTTT.

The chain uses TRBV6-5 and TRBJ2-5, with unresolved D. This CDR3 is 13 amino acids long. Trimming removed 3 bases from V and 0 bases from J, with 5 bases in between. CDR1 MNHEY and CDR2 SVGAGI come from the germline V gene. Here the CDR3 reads CASSYQYQETQYF. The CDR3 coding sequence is TGTGCCAGCAGTTATCAGTACCAAGAGACCCAGTACTTC.

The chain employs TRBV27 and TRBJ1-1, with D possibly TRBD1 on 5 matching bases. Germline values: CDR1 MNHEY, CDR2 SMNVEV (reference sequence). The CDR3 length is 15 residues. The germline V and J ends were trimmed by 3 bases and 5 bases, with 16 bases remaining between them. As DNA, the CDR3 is TGTGCCAGCAGTTTGGACACTTTTAAGGCAACTGAAGCTTTCTTT. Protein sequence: CASSLDTFKATEAFF.

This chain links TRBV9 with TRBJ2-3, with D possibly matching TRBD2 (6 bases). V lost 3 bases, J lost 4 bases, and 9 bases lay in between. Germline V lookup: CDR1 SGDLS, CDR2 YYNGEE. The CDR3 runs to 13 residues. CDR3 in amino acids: CASSGPGADTQYF. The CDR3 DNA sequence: TGTGCCAGCAGCGGTCCGGGAGCAGATACGCAGTATTTT.